This TCR beta chain was sequenced in a study of T cells in Graves' hyperthyroidism and ophthalmopathy. Amplification targeted TCR beta CDR3 regions from RNA transcripts. HTBI primers were the set used in a first-round RT-PCR of the TCR CDR3. One entry per CDR3 protein results from TCRdb running MiXCR on the multiplex PCR reads. The repertoire holds 550,000 to 700,000 distinct CDR3 sequences, with around 45% as singletons. This CDR3 contains 15 residues. With V trimmed by 2 bases and J by 3 bases, 7 bases remained unmatched. The V gene's germline CDR1 is DFQATT and CDR2 SNEGSKA (reference sequence). The sample consisted of peripheral blood or thyroid tissue (not recorded which). The V call is TRBV20-1, the J call TRBJ2-5; 9 bases map to TRBD1. This sequence was found in an adult woman with Graves' disease, either hyperthyroidism or ophthalmopathy (not recorded which). The CDR3 region has the DNA TGCAGTGCTAGACCCCGGGACAGGGATAAAGAGACCCAGTACTTC. Translation: CSARPRDRDKETQYF.